This T cell receptor beta chain appears in the sequencing data of a study of T cells after yellow fever vaccination. The table lists this clonotype with a few counts. Its antigen is not identified. A process of 5'RACE template switching, which added a universal primer site and UMIs, was used to make TCR cDNA. TCRdb itself ran the 5' RACE reads through MiXCR, one entry per CDR3 protein. The sample yields 200,000 to 300,000 distinct CDR3 sequences, 10% to 15% seen once. The CDR3 consists of 18 residues. Points from the study as a whole: The study re-detected most primary-vaccination clones after the booster (96% CD4, around 89% CD8). Researchers cautioned that FACS-sorted repertoires could harbor abundant clonotypes contaminating from the bulk population.

The input for sequencing was CD4+ T cells sorted from PBMCs, taken 45 days after the yellow fever booster vaccination. This rearrangement joins TRBV21-1 to TRBJ1-1; the table's D call TRBD1 went unverified against the DNA. TRBV21-1 is termed a pseudogene. This clonotype originated in a man aged 30-40 years who received the YFV17D yellow fever vaccine. DNA of the CDR3: TGTGCCAGCAGCACCCCCAGGGGGAAGAAAAATAGGAACACTGAAGCTTTCTTT. Its translation: CASSTPRGKKNRNTEAFF.